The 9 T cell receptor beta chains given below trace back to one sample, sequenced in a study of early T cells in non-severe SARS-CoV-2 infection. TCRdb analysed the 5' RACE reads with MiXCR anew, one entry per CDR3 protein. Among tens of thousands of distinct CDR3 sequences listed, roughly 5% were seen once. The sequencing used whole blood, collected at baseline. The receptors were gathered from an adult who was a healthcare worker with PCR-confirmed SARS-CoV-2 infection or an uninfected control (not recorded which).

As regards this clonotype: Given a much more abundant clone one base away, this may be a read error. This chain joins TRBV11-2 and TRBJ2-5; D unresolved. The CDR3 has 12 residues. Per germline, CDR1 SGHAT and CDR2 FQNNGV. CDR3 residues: CATSNLRETQYF. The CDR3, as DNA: TGTGCCACCAGCAATCTCCGGGAGACCCAGTACTTC.

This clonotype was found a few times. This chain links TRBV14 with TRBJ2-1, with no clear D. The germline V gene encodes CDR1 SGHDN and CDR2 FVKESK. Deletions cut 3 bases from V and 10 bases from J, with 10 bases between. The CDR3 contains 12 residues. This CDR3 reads CASSQAVGEQFF. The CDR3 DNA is TGTGCCAGCAGCCAGGCAGTGGGCGAGCAGTTCTTC. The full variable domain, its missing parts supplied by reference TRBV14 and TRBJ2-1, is EAGVTQFPSHSVIEKGQTVTLRCDPISGHDNLYWYRRVMGKEIKFLLHFVKESKQDESGMPNNRFLAERTGGTYSTLKVQPAELEDSGVYFCASSQAVGEQFFGPGTRLTVL.

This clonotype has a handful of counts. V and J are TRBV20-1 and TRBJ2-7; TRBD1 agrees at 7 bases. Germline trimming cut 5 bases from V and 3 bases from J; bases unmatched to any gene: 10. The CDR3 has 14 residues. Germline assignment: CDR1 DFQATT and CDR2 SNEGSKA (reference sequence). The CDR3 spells CSAQGETSRYEQYF. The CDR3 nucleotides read TGCAGTGCTCAGGGGGAGACGTCCCGCTACGAGCAGTACTTC.

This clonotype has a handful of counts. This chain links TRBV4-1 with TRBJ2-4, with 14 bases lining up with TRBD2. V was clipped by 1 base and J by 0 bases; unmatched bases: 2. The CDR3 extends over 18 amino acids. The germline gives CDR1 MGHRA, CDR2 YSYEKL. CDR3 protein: CASSQGLAGGVAKNIQYF. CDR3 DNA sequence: TGCGCCAGCAGCCAAGGACTAGCGGGGGGGGTAGCCAAAAACATTCAGTACTTC.

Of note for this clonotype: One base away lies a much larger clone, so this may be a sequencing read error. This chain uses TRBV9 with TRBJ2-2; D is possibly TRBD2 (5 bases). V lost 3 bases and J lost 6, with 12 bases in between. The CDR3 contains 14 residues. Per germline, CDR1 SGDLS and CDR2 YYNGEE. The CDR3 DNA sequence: TGTGCCAGCAGCGGACCACTGGGAGCCGGGGAGCTGTTTTTT. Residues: CASSGPLGAGELFF. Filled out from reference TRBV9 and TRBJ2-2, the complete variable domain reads DSGVTQTPKHLITATGQRVTLRCSPRSGDLSVYWYQQSLDQGLQFLIQYYNGEERAKGNILERFSAQQFPDLHSELNLSSLELGDSALYFCASSGPLGAGELFFGEGSRLTVL.

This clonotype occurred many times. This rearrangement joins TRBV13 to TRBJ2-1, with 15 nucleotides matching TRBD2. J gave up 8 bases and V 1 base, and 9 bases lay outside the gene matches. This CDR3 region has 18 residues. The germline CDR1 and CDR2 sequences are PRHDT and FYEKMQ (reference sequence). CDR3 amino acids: CASSLAGLAGGPSDEQFF. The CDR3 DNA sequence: TGTGCCAGCAGCTTAGCCGGACTAGCGGGAGGGCCCTCGGATGAGCAGTTCTTC.

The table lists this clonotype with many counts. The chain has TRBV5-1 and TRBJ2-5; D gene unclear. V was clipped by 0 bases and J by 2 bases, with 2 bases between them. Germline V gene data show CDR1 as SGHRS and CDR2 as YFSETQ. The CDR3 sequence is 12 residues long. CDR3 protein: CASSLDQETQYF. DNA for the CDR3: TGCGCCAGCAGCTTGGATCAAGAGACCCAGTACTTC.

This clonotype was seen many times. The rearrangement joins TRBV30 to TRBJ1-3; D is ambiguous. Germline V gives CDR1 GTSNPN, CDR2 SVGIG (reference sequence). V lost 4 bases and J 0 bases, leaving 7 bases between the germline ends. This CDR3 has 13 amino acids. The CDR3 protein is CAWKAASGNTIYF. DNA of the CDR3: TGTGCCTGGAAGGCAGCCTCTGGAAACACCATATATTTT.

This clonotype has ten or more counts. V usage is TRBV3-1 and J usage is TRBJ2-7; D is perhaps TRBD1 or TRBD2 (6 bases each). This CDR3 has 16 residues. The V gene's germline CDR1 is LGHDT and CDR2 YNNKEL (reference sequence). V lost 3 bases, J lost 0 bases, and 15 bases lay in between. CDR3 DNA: TGTGCCAGCAGCCAGGGGGCGGGACATAACTCCTACGAGCAGTACTTC. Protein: CASSQGAGHNSYEQYF.